This T cell receptor beta chain came from a study of blood T cells in healthy people across ages. General study findings and limits: Not knowing donor CMV status may have confounded expanded clonotype changes. Older age coincided with a roughly linear decline in TCR beta diversity per million T cells.

Germline CDR1 is LGHDT and CDR2 is YNNKEL (reference sequence). V was cut by 2 bases and J by 4 bases, with 15 bases left in between. The CDR3 has 16 residues. Concerning this clonotype itself: What it binds is not known.

Every donor gave 9.5 to 10 milliliters of peripheral blood. Sample-barcoded 5' priming and a J-beta primer mix drove a second PCR of roughly 7 to 11 cycles. MiXCR, run by TCRdb on the 5' RACE reads, gives a single entry per CDR3 protein. The table has more than 650,000 distinct CDR3 sequences, about a fifth seen once; the top ten hold roughly 22%. Sequences were obtained from blood. The TCR originated in a man between 65 and 80 years old in good health. The genes are TRBV3-1 and TRBJ1-5, with D maybe TRBD1 (5 bases). The DNA for the CDR3 is TGTGCCAGCAGCCAACAGGGAAGGGGAGTGAATCAGCCCCAGCATTTT. Translation gives CASSQQGRGVNQPQHF.